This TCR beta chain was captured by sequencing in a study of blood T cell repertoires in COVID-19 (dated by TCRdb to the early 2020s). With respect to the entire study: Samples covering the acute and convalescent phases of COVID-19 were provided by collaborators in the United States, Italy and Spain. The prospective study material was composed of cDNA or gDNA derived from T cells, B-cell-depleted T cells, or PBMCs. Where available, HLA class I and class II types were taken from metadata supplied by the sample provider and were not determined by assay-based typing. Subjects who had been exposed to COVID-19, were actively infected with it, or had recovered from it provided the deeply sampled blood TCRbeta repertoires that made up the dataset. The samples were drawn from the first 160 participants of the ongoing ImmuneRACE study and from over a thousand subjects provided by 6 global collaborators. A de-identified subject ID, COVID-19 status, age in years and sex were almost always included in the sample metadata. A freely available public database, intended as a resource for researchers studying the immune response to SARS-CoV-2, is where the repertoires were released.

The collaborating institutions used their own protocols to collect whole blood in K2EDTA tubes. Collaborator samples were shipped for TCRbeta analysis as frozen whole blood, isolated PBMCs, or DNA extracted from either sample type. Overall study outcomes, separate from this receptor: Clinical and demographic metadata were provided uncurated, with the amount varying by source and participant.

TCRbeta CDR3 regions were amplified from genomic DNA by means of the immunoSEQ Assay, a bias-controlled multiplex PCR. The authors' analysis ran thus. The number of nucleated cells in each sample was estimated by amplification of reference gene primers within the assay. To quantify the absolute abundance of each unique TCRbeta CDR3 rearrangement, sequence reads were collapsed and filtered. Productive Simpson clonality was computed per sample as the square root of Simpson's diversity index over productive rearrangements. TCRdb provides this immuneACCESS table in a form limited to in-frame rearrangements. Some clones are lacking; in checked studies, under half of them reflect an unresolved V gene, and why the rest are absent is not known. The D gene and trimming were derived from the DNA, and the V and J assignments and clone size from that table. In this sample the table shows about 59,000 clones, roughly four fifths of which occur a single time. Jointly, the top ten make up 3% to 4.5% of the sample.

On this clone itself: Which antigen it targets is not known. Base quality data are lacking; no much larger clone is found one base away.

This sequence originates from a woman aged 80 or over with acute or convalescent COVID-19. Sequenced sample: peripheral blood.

The CDR3 protein: CASSLGGFATNEKLFF. The sequenced DNA: TGCGCCAGCAGCTTGGGCGGGTTTGCAACTAATGAAAAACTGTTTTTT. The chain uses TRBV5-1 and TRBJ1-4; no D gene call is confident. The CDR3 numbers 16 residues from cysteine through phenylalanine. The read is trimmed to its CDR3 DNA, 48 bases read in frame from base 1. V is shortened by 0 bases, J by 0 bases, and the region joining them spans 9 bases. Via the germline V gene, CDR1 is SGHRS and CDR2 YFSETQ.